The 9 T cell receptor beta chains reported below all come from one sample, sequenced in a study of identical twins. One entry per CDR3 protein results from TCRdb running MiXCR on the 5' RACE reads. The repertoire includes around 280,000 distinct CDR3 sequences, more than 6.5% of them detected once, and 2% to 2.5% sits in the top ten. The sample was also reused in another study, on yellow fever vaccine responses in identical twins.

Material: memory (CD45RO+) T cells sorted from blood. These receptor sequences come from a woman between 18 and 29 years old in good health.

CDR3 nucleotides: TGTGCCAGCAGCTTGGATGGAGCGGGGGGGTCCTACGAGCAGTACTTC. This translates into CASSLDGAGGSYEQYF. The chain is built from TRBV5-5 and TRBJ2-7; 10 nucleotides agree with TRBD2. CDR1 SGHKS and CDR2 YYEKEE come from the germline V gene (reference sequence). The CDR3 covers 16 residues. The V and J ends lost 0 bases and 1 base, in that order; junction bases with no gene match: 4.

CDR3 sequence reads: CASRAPMSDTEKLFF. In DNA, the CDR3 is TGTGCCAGCAGGGCCCCTATGTCAGACACAGAAAAACTGTTTTTT. The chain combines TRBV7-9 with TRBJ1-4; D not resolved. Trimming took off 6 bases at V and 8 bases at J, with 19 bases between the two ends. The CDR3 sequence is 15 residues long. Germline CDR1 is SEHNR and CDR2 is FQNEAQ (reference sequence).

This clonotype was seen ten or more times. J is TRBJ2-3 and V is TRBV12-3 or TRBV12-4, with D unclear. The V end was cut by 4 bases, the J end by 1 base, with 3 bases between. The CDR3 is 12 amino acids. CDR3 loop: CASSYGTDTQYF. In DNA form, the CDR3 reads TGTGCCAGCAGTTATGGCACAGATACGCAGTATTTT.

The V call is TRBV7-9, the J call TRBJ2-7; TRBD2 matches at 8 bases. CDR1 is SEHNR and CDR2 is FQNEAQ in the germline V gene (reference sequence). V dropped 6 bases and J dropped 3; count of bases not matched to a gene: 4. The CDR3 runs to 13 residues. CDR3 nucleotides: TGTGCCAGCAGAACGGGGGGGGTCTACGAGCAGTACTTC. It specifies CASRTGGVYEQYF. The variable domain in full, completed from reference TRBV7-9 and TRBJ2-7, reads DTGVSQNPRHKITKRGQNVTFRCDPISEHNRLYWYRQTLGQGPEFLTYFQNEAQLEKSRLLSDRFSAERPKGSFSTLEIQRTEQGDSAMYLCASRTGGVYEQYFGPGTRLTVT.

This clonotype came up a few times. The chain recombines TRBV2 with TRBJ2-1, with 8 nucleotides matching TRBD1. The CDR3 is 13 amino acids. V lost 11 bases to trimming and J lost 9 bases; unmatched junction nucleotides: 12. Germline lookup yields CDR1 SNHLY and CDR2 FYNNEI. This CDR3 is CAGDQTGAAEQFF. CDR3 coding DNA: TGTGCCGGGGACCAGACAGGGGCCGCTGAGCAGTTCTTC.

The chain has TRBV20-1 and TRBJ2-2, with D perhaps matching TRBD2 (6 bases). The V end was cut by 6 bases, the J end by 1 base, with 15 bases between. The CDR3 is made up of 15 amino acids. Germline CDR1 is DFQATT and CDR2 is SNEGSKA (reference sequence). This chain's CDR3 is CSATDRLENTGELFF. The DNA of the CDR3 is TGCAGTGCAACCGATCGACTAGAGAACACCGGGGAGCTGTTTTTT.

This clonotype was observed a handful of times. The chain joins TRBV4-2 to TRBJ2-1, with D possibly TRBD1 on 5 matching bases. Trimming took off 1 base at V and 5 bases at J, with 9 bases between the two ends. Germline V lookup: CDR1 LGHNA, CDR2 YNFKEQ. This CDR3 comprises 14 residues. The CDR3 coding sequence is TGTGCCAGCAGCCAAGGGCCAGGGAACAATGAGCAGTTCTTC. Protein product: CASSQGPGNNEQFF.

This clonotype was seen only a few times. CDR3 protein: CASREDRGRSNEQFF. Written as DNA, the CDR3 is TGTGCCAGCAGAGAGGACAGGGGAAGGTCCAATGAGCAGTTCTTC. The chain employs TRBV27 and TRBJ2-1, with TRBD1 matching 9 bases. The CDR3 loop spans 15 amino acids. With 6 bases clipped from V and 6 bases from J, the junction kept 9 bases outside the gene matches. In germline, CDR1 is MNHEY, CDR2 SMNVEV (reference sequence).

J is TRBJ2-1 and V is TRBV5-1, with D tentatively TRBD1 (5 bases). The germline gives CDR1 SGHRS, CDR2 YFSETQ. The CDR3 sequence is 15 residues long. V was trimmed by 0 bases and J by 8 bases, leaving 15 bases between them. The CDR3: CASSLVRARSDEQFF. For the CDR3, the DNA is TGCGCCAGCAGCTTGGTCAGGGCAAGAAGCGATGAGCAGTTCTTC.